This TCR beta chain comes out of a study of PD-1 blockade in classical Hodgkin lymphoma. Brentuximab vedotin exposure varied, and every patient relapsed after autologous stem cell transplantation. Thawed PBMCs were the source of CD4+ T cells, purified by magnetic negative selection. V shed 3 bases and J shed 3 bases, with 12 bases lying between them. The CDR3 has 15 amino acids. Germline V gene lookup returns CDR1 KGHSH and CDR2 LQKENI. TCRdb's table, derived via immunoSEQ multiplex PCR, lists solely in-frame clones and lacks some. The table lists 25,000 to 35,000 clones, less than 90% of them singletons.

Here the sequenced sample was CD4+ T cells from blood, taken at baseline. The V gene is TRBV18, the J gene TRBJ1-3; D might be TRBD1 (6 bases). The sequence was obtained from a human donor with classical Hodgkin lymphoma. The CDR3 spells CASSPTGKNGNTIYF. The CDR3, as DNA: TGTGCCAGCTCACCGACAGGAAAAAATGGAAACACCATATATTTT. Complete variable domain (other parts from reference TRBV18 and TRBJ1-3): NAGVMQNPRHLVRRRGQEARLRCSPMKGHSHVYWYRQLPEEGLKFMVYLQKENIIDESGMPKERFSAEFPKEGPSILRIQQVVRGDSAAYFCASSPTGKNGNTIYFGEGSWLTVV.